The T cell receptor beta chain described here comes from a study of blood T cell repertoires in COVID-19. Study-level information: Samples came from the United States, Italy and Spain, spanning acute and convalescent COVID-19. In each case, the material was cDNA or gDNA derived from T cells, B-cell-depleted T cells, or PBMCs.

Authors' processing steps: Estimation of nucleated cell counts relied on the amplification of reference gene primers. Measured with immunoSEQ multiplex PCR; TCRdb has only the in-frame clones, and not every one. V and J calls and clone size come straight from that table; D and trimming were deduced from the DNA. Of fewer than 500,000 clones in the sample, roughly 89% were seen once. V was pared by 2 bases and J by 5 bases, with 9 bases between. Germline CDR1 reads MNHEY; CDR2 reads SVGEGT. The CDR3 sequence is 14 residues long. The rearrangement joins TRBV6-2 or TRBV6-3 to TRBJ2-2; no clear D. The sequenced sample consisted of peripheral blood. The TCR comes from a woman under 40 with active or convalescent COVID-19. CDR3 DNA: TGTGCCAGCAGTTACAAATACTTAACCGGGGAGCTGTTTTTT. Its protein product is CASSYKYLTGELFF.